These T cell receptor beta chains were read from a single sample in a study of T cells in Graves' hyperthyroidism and ophthalmopathy. TCRdb used MiXCR to reprocess the multiplex PCR reads, holding one entry per CDR3 protein. Seen here are hundreds of thousands of distinct CDR3 sequences, around 13% observed once, and the top ten hold around 12%. The source material was blood. The receptors come from a woman between 45 and 60 years old with Graves' ophthalmopathy. Both conserved end residues are part of each CDR3. Each record gives: J gene, D gene, V gene, clone size, CDR3 protein, CDR3 DNA. D genes are given only for firm matches. Clone size is stated in some rows and not others, as once, few, many or a class when expanded.

j_call: TRBJ1-1; d_call: -; v_call: TRBV30; clone_size: many; cdr3_aa: CAWSVWGIPEAFF; cdr3_nt: TGTGCCTGGAGTGTATGGGGAATACCTGAAGCTTTCTTT
j_call: TRBJ1-1; d_call: -; v_call: TRBV5-1; clone_size: many; cdr3_aa: CASSLVDMNTEAFF; cdr3_nt: TGCGCCAGCAGCTTGGTCGACATGAACACTGAAGCTTTCTTT
j_call: TRBJ2-3; d_call: -; v_call: TRBV20-1; clone_size: -; cdr3_aa: CSAEKWAGASDTQYF; cdr3_nt: TGCAGTGCTGAAAAATGGGCGGGGGCCTCTGACACGCAGTATTTT
j_call: TRBJ1-6; d_call: -; v_call: TRBV10-3; clone_size: -; cdr3_aa: CATSGASSPLHF; cdr3_nt: TGTGCCACCTCAGGGGCCTCTTCACCCCTCCACTTT
j_call: TRBJ1-2; d_call: -; v_call: TRBV7-2; clone_size: -; cdr3_aa: CASSLAPHYGYTF; cdr3_nt: TGTGCCAGCAGCTTAGCGCCACACTATGGCTACACCTTC
j_call: TRBJ2-7; d_call: -; v_call: TRBV5-1; clone_size: many; cdr3_aa: CASSLVVGPGLGGAYEQYF; cdr3_nt: TGCGCCAGCAGCTTGGTTGTCGGCCCCGGACTAGGGGGGGCCTACGAGCAGTACTTC
j_call: TRBJ2-3; d_call: -; v_call: TRBV30; clone_size: few; cdr3_aa: CAWSGMRGVTDTQYF; cdr3_nt: TGTGCCTGGAGTGGAATGCGGGGCGTTACCGATACGCAGTATTTT
j_call: TRBJ2-7; d_call: -; v_call: TRBV7-9; clone_size: -; cdr3_aa: CASSLAGSGLYEQYF; cdr3_nt: TGTGCCAGCAGCTTGGCGGGAAGTGGGCTCTACGAGCAGTACTTC
j_call: TRBJ2-1; d_call: TRBD2; v_call: TRBV2; clone_size: many; cdr3_aa: CASSDTSGSEQFF; cdr3_nt: TGTGCCAGCAGTGATACTAGCGGATCGGAGCAGTTCTTC
j_call: TRBJ2-7; d_call: TRBD1; v_call: TRBV12-3/TRBV12-4; clone_size: many; cdr3_aa: CASSLGQGARYEQYF; cdr3_nt: TGTGCCAGCAGTTTAGGACAGGGGGCGCGTTACGAGCAGTACTTC
j_call: TRBJ2-3; d_call: TRBD2; v_call: TRBV7-8; clone_size: many; cdr3_aa: CASSLAGTRRASTDTQYF; cdr3_nt: TGTGCCAGCAGCTTGGCCGGGACTAGGAGAGCTAGCACAGATACGCAGTATTTT
j_call: TRBJ2-1; d_call: -; v_call: TRBV29-1; clone_size: -; cdr3_aa: CSVKGQGSSYNEQFF; cdr3_nt: TGCAGCGTCAAGGGGCAGGGGAGCTCCTACAATGAGCAGTTCTTC
j_call: TRBJ1-6; d_call: -; v_call: TRBV28; clone_size: -; cdr3_aa: CASSPHTGTLSPLHF; cdr3_nt: TGTGCCAGCAGTCCTCATACAGGGACACTTTCACCCCTCCACTTT
j_call: TRBJ1-5; d_call: -; v_call: TRBV20-1; clone_size: many; cdr3_aa: CSARWGAIGQPQHF; cdr3_nt: TGCAGTGCTAGGTGGGGGGCGATAGGTCAGCCCCAGCATTTT
j_call: TRBJ2-7; d_call: -; v_call: TRBV6-2/TRBV6-3; clone_size: -; cdr3_aa: CASSIQGFYEQYF; cdr3_nt: TGTGCCAGCAGTATCCAGGGATTCTACGAGCAGTACTTC
j_call: TRBJ1-1; d_call: -; v_call: TRBV20-1; clone_size: many; cdr3_aa: CSLPSSGAGGTEAFF; cdr3_nt: TGCAGTTTGCCCTCCTCAGGGGCGGGAGGCACTGAAGCTTTCTTT
j_call: TRBJ1-1; d_call: -; v_call: TRBV28; clone_size: many; cdr3_aa: CVSAGYRNTEAFF; cdr3_nt: TGTGTCAGCGCGGGTTATAGGAACACTGAAGCTTTCTTT
j_call: TRBJ2-7; d_call: -; v_call: TRBV27; clone_size: many; cdr3_aa: CASSLRRGQPYEQYF; cdr3_nt: TGTGCCAGCAGTTTACGTAGGGGACAACCTTACGAGCAGTACTTC
j_call: TRBJ2-1; d_call: TRBD1; v_call: TRBV6-2/TRBV6-3; clone_size: many; cdr3_aa: CASNKDRVTNEQFF; cdr3_nt: TGTGCCAGCAATAAGGACAGGGTGACAAATGAGCAGTTCTTC
j_call: TRBJ2-5; d_call: -; v_call: TRBV6-5; clone_size: few; cdr3_aa: CASSYTQTNERYF; cdr3_nt: TGTGCCAGCAGTTACACTCAGACCAACGAAAGGTACTTC
j_call: TRBJ2-4; d_call: -; v_call: TRBV20-1; clone_size: -; cdr3_aa: CSRYSGEAKNIQYF; cdr3_nt: TGCAGTCGATATAGCGGAGAAGCCAAAAACATTCAGTACTTC
j_call: TRBJ2-1; d_call: TRBD1; v_call: TRBV27; clone_size: many; cdr3_aa: CASSQTGFDEQFF; cdr3_nt: TGTGCCAGCAGTCAGACAGGGTTCGATGAGCAGTTCTTC
j_call: TRBJ2-5; d_call: TRBD2; v_call: TRBV24-1; clone_size: many; cdr3_aa: CATSGSGEGGETQYF; cdr3_nt: TGTGCCACCAGTGGAAGCGGGGAGGGTGGAGAGACCCAGTACTTC
j_call: TRBJ2-2; d_call: TRBD2; v_call: TRBV4-2; clone_size: few; cdr3_aa: CASSPTSGRPIGELFF; cdr3_nt: TGTGCCAGCAGCCCGACTAGCGGGAGGCCCATCGGGGAGCTGTTTTTT
j_call: TRBJ1-1; d_call: TRBD1; v_call: TRBV18; clone_size: few; cdr3_aa: CASSPYQTGNSEAFF; cdr3_nt: TGTGCCAGCTCACCATACCAGACAGGGAACTCTGAAGCTTTCTTT
j_call: TRBJ1-4; d_call: -; v_call: TRBV28; clone_size: few; cdr3_aa: CATAGPINEKLFF; cdr3_nt: TGTGCCACTGCCGGACCGATTAATGAAAAACTGTTTTTT
j_call: TRBJ2-7; d_call: -; v_call: TRBV20-1; clone_size: many; cdr3_aa: CSARHRPHEQYF; cdr3_nt: TGCAGTGCTAGACACAGGCCCCACGAGCAGTACTTC
j_call: TRBJ1-5; d_call: -; v_call: TRBV9; clone_size: few; cdr3_aa: CASSMGQGMGQPQHF; cdr3_nt: TGTGCCAGCAGCATGGGGCAGGGGATGGGTCAGCCCCAGCATTTT
j_call: TRBJ2-1; d_call: TRBD2; v_call: TRBV28; clone_size: many; cdr3_aa: CASSLSGGRAYNEQFF; cdr3_nt: TGTGCCAGCAGCTTATCGGGCGGGAGGGCCTACAATGAGCAGTTCTTC
j_call: TRBJ2-7; d_call: -; v_call: TRBV14; clone_size: -; cdr3_aa: CASSQDFRVYEQYF; cdr3_nt: TGTGCCAGCAGCCAAGACTTTAGGGTCTACGAGCAGTACTTC
j_call: TRBJ2-1; d_call: TRBD1; v_call: TRBV29-1; clone_size: -; cdr3_aa: CSVEWGTGSSYNEQFF; cdr3_nt: TGCAGCGTGGAATGGGGGACAGGGAGCTCCTACAATGAGCAGTTCTTC
j_call: TRBJ1-4; d_call: TRBD1; v_call: TRBV12-3/TRBV12-4; clone_size: many; cdr3_aa: CASSLGQGQETNEKLFF; cdr3_nt: TGTGCCAGCAGTTTGGGACAGGGGCAGGAAACTAATGAAAAACTGTTTTTT
j_call: TRBJ2-1; d_call: -; v_call: TRBV7-9; clone_size: few; cdr3_aa: CASSLVVAYNEQFF; cdr3_nt: TGTGCCAGCAGCTTAGTGGTAGCGTACAATGAGCAGTTCTTC
j_call: TRBJ2-5; d_call: -; v_call: TRBV27; clone_size: many; cdr3_aa: CASSSTHRAGETQYF; cdr3_nt: TGTGCCAGCAGTTCTACCCACAGGGCAGGGGAGACCCAGTACTTC
j_call: TRBJ1-2; d_call: TRBD1; v_call: TRBV29-1; clone_size: few; cdr3_aa: CSVARQGQGGYTF; cdr3_nt: TGCAGCGTAGCTAGACAGGGACAGGGAGGCTACACCTTC
j_call: TRBJ2-7; d_call: TRBD2; v_call: TRBV3-1; clone_size: -; cdr3_aa: CASSSLAGFYYEQYF; cdr3_nt: TGTGCCAGCAGCTCGCTAGCGGGATTTTACTACGAGCAGTACTTC
j_call: TRBJ2-1; d_call: TRBD2; v_call: TRBV28; clone_size: many; cdr3_aa: CASRPTSGRALHNEQFF; cdr3_nt: TGTGCCAGCAGGCCGACTAGCGGGAGGGCCCTCCACAATGAGCAGTTCTTC
j_call: TRBJ1-5; d_call: TRBD1; v_call: TRBV4-2; clone_size: -; cdr3_aa: CASSQGTGTTYSNQPQHF; cdr3_nt: TGTGCCAGCAGCCAAGGGACAGGAACAACTTATAGCAATCAGCCCCAGCATTTT
j_call: TRBJ2-5; d_call: TRBD2; v_call: TRBV3-1; clone_size: -; cdr3_aa: CASSHNELLAVGETQYF; cdr3_nt: TGTGCCAGCAGCCATAACGAACTACTAGCGGTGGGAGAGACCCAGTACTTC
j_call: TRBJ1-1; d_call: TRBD1; v_call: TRBV20-1; clone_size: many; cdr3_aa: CSARDGQGADTEAFF; cdr3_nt: TGCAGTGCTAGAGATGGGCAGGGGGCTGACACTGAAGCTTTCTTT
j_call: TRBJ2-5; d_call: TRBD2; v_call: TRBV7-9; clone_size: -; cdr3_aa: CASSLPAGYQETQYF; cdr3_nt: TGTGCCAGCAGCTTACCAGCGGGGTACCAAGAGACCCAGTACTTC
j_call: TRBJ1-1; d_call: -; v_call: TRBV7-3; clone_size: -; cdr3_aa: CASSLTRVTEAFF; cdr3_nt: TGTGCCAGCAGCTTAACGAGGGTCACTGAAGCTTTCTTT
j_call: TRBJ1-3; d_call: -; v_call: TRBV9; clone_size: few; cdr3_aa: CASSATTGTSGNTIYF; cdr3_nt: TGTGCCAGCAGCGCCACCACAGGGACCTCTGGAAACACCATATATTTT
j_call: TRBJ1-4; d_call: -; v_call: TRBV19; clone_size: few; cdr3_aa: CASYGGLNEKLFF; cdr3_nt: TGTGCCAGTTACGGGGGATTAAATGAAAAACTGTTTTTT
j_call: TRBJ2-1; d_call: TRBD2; v_call: TRBV19; clone_size: -; cdr3_aa: CASSIGRSGGINEQFF; cdr3_nt: TGTGCCAGTAGTATAGGAAGAAGCGGGGGGATCAATGAGCAGTTCTTC
j_call: TRBJ1-5; d_call: -; v_call: TRBV3-1; clone_size: many; cdr3_aa: CASSQTQLQPQHF; cdr3_nt: TGTGCCAGCAGCCAGACACAGTTACAGCCCCAGCATTTT
j_call: TRBJ2-2; d_call: -; v_call: TRBV6-2/TRBV6-3; clone_size: many; cdr3_aa: CASNGQANTGELFF; cdr3_nt: TGTGCCAGCAATGGGCAAGCGAACACCGGGGAGCTGTTTTTT
j_call: TRBJ1-4; d_call: -; v_call: TRBV27; clone_size: many; cdr3_aa: CASSLRNRDEKLFF; cdr3_nt: TGTGCCAGCAGTTTACGGAACCGTGATGAAAAACTGTTTTTT
j_call: TRBJ2-3; d_call: -; v_call: TRBV7-2; clone_size: many; cdr3_aa: CASSLGLAYTDTQYF; cdr3_nt: TGTGCCAGCAGCCTGGGTCTAGCCTACACAGATACGCAGTATTTT
j_call: TRBJ2-2; d_call: TRBD2; v_call: TRBV19; clone_size: -; cdr3_aa: CASSRGAGGLNTGELFF; cdr3_nt: TGTGCCAGTAGTAGAGGAGCGGGAGGTTTGAACACCGGGGAGCTGTTTTTT
j_call: TRBJ2-1; d_call: -; v_call: TRBV4-1; clone_size: -; cdr3_aa: CASSQWDSNEQFF; cdr3_nt: TGCGCCAGCAGCCAATGGGACTCCAATGAGCAGTTCTTC
j_call: TRBJ2-1; d_call: TRBD2; v_call: TRBV27; clone_size: -; cdr3_aa: CASSFPGTSAYNEQFF; cdr3_nt: TGTGCCAGCAGTTTCCCCGGGACTAGCGCCTACAATGAGCAGTTCTTC
j_call: TRBJ2-3; d_call: TRBD1; v_call: TRBV28; clone_size: many; cdr3_aa: CASSSPGQVVTDTQYF; cdr3_nt: TGTGCCAGCAGTTCCCCAGGACAGGTCGTCACAGATACGCAGTATTTT
j_call: TRBJ1-1; d_call: -; v_call: TRBV5-1; clone_size: few; cdr3_aa: CASSLVGRWTEAFF; cdr3_nt: TGCGCCAGCAGCTTGGTTGGCAGATGGACTGAAGCTTTCTTT